A single sample is the source of the 6 T cell receptor beta chains below, sequenced in a study of regulatory T cells in long-lasting Graves disease. In building TCR beta libraries, iRepertoire HTBI primers were used together with Arm-PCR of CDR3 regions. TCRdb re-derived calls from the multiplex PCR reads in MiXCR, one entry per CDR3 protein. The data show roughly 700,000 distinct CDR3 sequences, around 30% seen once. Regarding time point: persistent/refractory GD, antithyroid drugs over 5 years with positive TRAb. Making the TCR library involved RNA that had been extracted from PBMCs. The starting material was peripheral blood mononuclear cells (PBMCs), obtained when the disease was refractory, from a patient treated with antithyroid drugs. The receptors originated from a female donor with Graves disease.

The chain uses TRBV6-2 or TRBV6-3 and TRBJ2-7; D unresolved. This CDR3 has 13 amino acids. V lost 2 bases, J lost 4 bases, and 9 bases lay in between. Germline-derived CDR1 and CDR2 are MNHEY and SVGEGT. CDR3 DNA: TGTGCCAGCAGTTACCTCCACACTTACGAGCAGTACTTC. Translated, it gives CASSYLHTYEQYF.

This chain connects TRBV15 to TRBJ1-2, with D unclear. Germline V gives CDR1 LNHNV, CDR2 YYDKDF (reference sequence). V lost 5 bases and J lost 5, with 15 bases in between. The CDR3 is made up of 14 amino acids. CDR3 nucleotide sequence: TGTGCCACCAGCCGACTCGACGGTGCTTATGGCTACACCTTC. This gives the protein CATSRLDGAYGYTF.

Here the CDR3 reads CATGAGSTNEKLFF. CDR3 nucleotides: TGTGCCACCGGGGCGGGGAGCACTAATGAAAAACTGTTTTTT. This chain joins TRBV15 and TRBJ1-4; TRBD1 is a possible D gene (5 bases). Germline V lookup: CDR1 LNHNV, CDR2 YYDKDF (reference sequence). This CDR3 is built from 14 residues. The V end was cut by 8 bases, the J end by 2 bases, with 12 bases between.

This clonotype was seen at least ten times. J is TRBJ2-2 and V is TRBV2; TRBD1 might be the D (6 bases). Germline-derived CDR1 and CDR2 are SNHLY and FYNNEI. The CDR3 is 14 residues long. V was trimmed by 8 bases and J by 6 bases, leaving 16 bases between them. The CDR3 here is CASGRSGVAGELFF. The CDR3 DNA is TGTGCCAGCGGTCGATCAGGGGTGGCCGGGGAGCTGTTTTTT. Based on the CDR3 plus reference TRBV2 and TRBJ2-2, the full variable domain is EPEVTQTPSHQVTQMGQEVILRCVPISNHLYFYWYRQILGQKVEFLVSFYNNEISEKSEIFDDQFSVERPDGSNFTLKIRSTKLEDSAMYFCASGRSGVAGELFFGEGSRLTVL.

The rearrangement links TRBV7-9 to TRBJ1-2; D is undetermined. V lost 5 bases, J lost 1 base, and 14 bases lay in between. Germline V lookup: CDR1 SEHNR, CDR2 FQNEAQ (reference sequence). This CDR3 is built from 15 residues. The CDR3 bases are TGTGCCAGCAGCGTGAACAGACTTAATAACTATGGCTACACCTTC. This encodes CASSVNRLNNYGYTF.

The chain carries TRBV28 and TRBJ1-6; D gene uncertain. Per germline, CDR1 MDHEN and CDR2 SYDVKM. CDR3 length: 14 residues. V was shortened by 5 bases and J by 8 bases, with 13 bases between the two germline ends. CDR3 region: CASSPPSTYSPLHF. The CDR3 nucleotides read TGTGCCAGCAGTCCGCCATCCACGTATTCACCCCTCCACTTT.